This T cell receptor (beta chain) was sequenced in a study of a mutant IDH1 vaccine in newly diagnosed glioma. As to this clone: Its antigen is currently unknown.

Noted time point: week 47, end of study. The study gave 300 ug of mutant IDH1 20-mer peptide per vaccine dose, with topical imiquimod. TCRdb keeps only in-frame clones here, not all; method: immunoSEQ multiplex PCR. The data show over 50,000 clones, approximately 80% seen once. The CDR3 totals 19 residues. The receptor was derived from a woman aged 40 to 49 with glioma. Some clones in this sample may be carry-over from other donors' samples. This sample comprised PBMCs, obtained from a glioma patient whose treatment included an IDH1 peptide vaccine. This chain uses TRBV21-1 with TRBJ1-3; the DNA was not used to check the table's D call, TRBD1. TRBV21-1 is a recognized pseudogene. The CDR3 DNA reads TGTGCCAGCAGCAAGACCAATACTACAGGGGCCGTACGTGGAAACACCATATATTTT. Translation: CASSKTNTTGAVRGNTIYF.